Sequencing of this T cell receptor delta chain was carried out in a study of DNA immune sequencing with unique molecular identifiers (dated by TCRdb to about 2020). A note on the overall study: gammadelta T cells were enriched from buffy coats using immunomagnetic cell separation, and their genomic DNA was sequenced. gammadelta T cells were enriched from PBMC of 10 healthy individuals by fluorescence-activated cell sorting. To compare enriched with non-enriched material, around 92 ng of enriched gammadelta T-cell DNA and 0.95 to 1 ug of non-enriched PBMC DNA were sequenced. The study developed and validated an ultrasensitive DNA-based TRD repertoire sequencing method using PCR-introduced unique molecular identifiers. The method was validated on synthetic reference molecules and on blood samples from healthy individuals. All donors were healthy people, and about 11 of the donors were profiled using sorted gammadelta T cells from peripheral blood. General findings and caveats noted by the study authors: TRDV2 paired with TRDJ1 was the most common TRD rearrangement among clonotypes in healthy donors. The primer-based approach cannot detect novel TRD sequences that are not targeted by the primers. TRD repertoire diversity varied between healthy donors, with several donors highly oligoclonal where top 5 clonotypes exceeded half of productive molecules.

CDR1 and CDR2 (TSWWSYY, QGS) derive from the germline V gene. Including cysteine and phenylalanine, the CDR3 has 24 amino acids. Only the CDR3 DNA is retained, 72 bases long and in frame from the first base. The V end gives up 1 base and the J end 9 bases, leaving 32 bases in the junction not matched to a gene. This clone was detected many times. Its antigen is currently not known. Base qualities are not at hand, and no much larger clone is one base apart. The method behind the library was multiplex PCR. A 32-plex assay with primers for all 8 TRDV and 4 TRDJ genes covering the CDR3 was used to amplify genomic DNA. A 12-nucleotide UMI was attached over roughly 3 barcoding PCR cycles, and a second PCR was then run with Illumina adapter primers. AMPure XP beads were used to purify the libraries, and library quality was checked on a Fragment Analyzer using the HS NGS Fragment kit. The sequencing was run with an Illumina MiniSeq mid-output kit, including approximately 19% PhiX, and 150 cycles of paired-end reads. In the authors' own workflow: MIGEC version 1.2.9 was used to process the reads, grouping reads by UMI and building error-corrected consensus sequences. For post-processing, modified scripts from VDJtools version 1.2.1 were used together with the tcR R package. TCRdb recomputed clones from the public reads with CATT; identical DNA rows were then combined. TCRdb, rather than the study authors, made the V and J calls. This sample lists more than 4,000 delta-chain clones; roughly 12% were detected once. The ten largest account for 52% of the sample.

Material: gamma-delta T cells enriched from blood buffy coat, or unenriched PBMCs (not recorded which). This clonotype originated in a human donor in good health. The chain is assembled from TRDV1 and TRDJ1, and 13 bases in between align with TRDD3. TCRdb supplies no J gene; here it was assigned by aligning the nucleotide sequence to germline. CDR3 loop: CALGERWLPKGVYWGIRGSTQLIF. The nucleotides are TGTGCTCTTGGGGAACGCTGGCTTCCGAAGGGCGTGTACTGGGGGATACGCGGATCGACTCAACTCATCTTT.